These 24 T cell receptor beta chains came from one sample sequenced in a study of CD8 T cells in Susac syndrome. Reverse transcription of about 0.5 to 1 ug RNA used random hexamers. A single record per CDR3 protein comes from TCRdb applying MiXCR to the immunoSEQ multiplex PCR reads. The sample includes some 170,000 distinct CDR3 sequences, 93% of them seen just once. Sample: CD4+ T cells from PBMCs. The receptors originated from a human donor in good health.

This rearrangement joins TRBV3-1 to TRBJ2-2; D is unclear. CDR1 and CDR2 from the germline V gene are LGHDT and YNNKEL (reference sequence). The germline V and J ends were trimmed by 1 base and 9 bases, with 12 bases remaining between them. The CDR3 has 14 residues. CDR3: CASSQVQPHRELFF. CDR3 sequence (DNA): TGTGCCAGCAGCCAAGTACAGCCGCACCGGGAGCTGTTTTTT.

V gene TRBV10-3 combines with J gene TRBJ2-5; a possible D gene is TRBD2 (5 bases). CDR1 is ENHRY, CDR2 SYGVKD, per germline. V shed 2 bases and J shed 1 base, with 5 bases lying between them. This CDR3 region has 13 residues. In DNA, the CDR3 is TGTGCCATCAGTGAGGGGAGCCAAGAGACCCAGTACTTC. This sequence encodes CAISEGSQETQYF.

The V and J genes are TRBV5-6 and TRBJ1-1, with D possibly being TRBD1 (5 bases). The CDR3 spans 14 residues. CDR1 and CDR2 (germline): SGHDT, YYEEEE. With 2 bases removed from V and 5 bases from J, the gap between germline ends came to 13 bases. CDR3 protein: CASSLGGGWTEAFF. The CDR3 bases are TGTGCCAGCAGCTTAGGTGGGGGGTGGACTGAAGCTTTCTTT. Using reference TRBV5-6 and TRBJ1-1 for the parts outside the CDR3, the full variable domain is DAGVTQSPTHLIKTRGQQVTLRCSPKSGHDTVSWYQQALGQGPQFIFQYYEEEERQRGNFPDRFSGHQFPNYSSELNVNALLLGDSALYLCASSLGGGWTEAFFGQGTRLTVV.

This chain links TRBV29-1 with TRBJ2-2, with TRBD1 matching over 7 bases. Germline V gene data show CDR1 as SQVTM and CDR2 as ANQGSEA. This CDR3 comprises 14 residues. With V trimmed by 7 bases and J by 8 bases, 13 bases remained unmatched. The CDR3 nucleotides are TGCAGCGGAACCCGGGACAGATCCTTTGGGGAGCTGTTTTTT. It translates to CSGTRDRSFGELFF.

The genes are TRBV5-1 and TRBJ2-5, with 9 bases identical to TRBD1. The CDR3 covers 14 residues. Germline CDR1 reads SGHRS; CDR2 reads YFSETQ. With V trimmed by 4 bases and J by 5 bases, 6 bases remained unmatched. CDR3 residues: CASSDRGGRETQYF. The CDR3 DNA sequence: TGCGCCAGCAGCGACAGGGGGGGTCGGGAGACCCAGTACTTC.

This clonotype was detected only once. The V call is TRBV7-9, the J call TRBJ1-2, with a tentative D call TRBD1 (5 bases). V shed 5 bases and J shed 6 bases, with 13 bases lying between them. The CDR3 loop spans 13 amino acids. The V gene's germline CDR1 is SEHNR and CDR2 FQNEAQ (reference sequence). This chain's CDR3 is CASSTTVQDGYTF. The CDR3 DNA reads TGTGCCAGCAGCACGACAGTCCAGGATGGCTACACCTTC.

The rearrangement uses TRBV6-1 and TRBJ2-2; 10 nucleotides agree with TRBD1. V dropped 5 bases and J dropped 6; count of bases not matched to a gene: 6. The V gene's germline CDR1 is MNHNS and CDR2 SASEGT. The CDR3 has 15 residues. The CDR3 loop reads CASSRQGASSGELFF. Written as DNA, the CDR3 is TGTGCCAGCAGTAGACAGGGGGCTTCGTCCGGGGAGCTGTTTTTT.

J is TRBJ2-7 and V is TRBV7-2; perhaps TRBD1 as D (6 bases). V was trimmed by 1 base and J by 5 bases, leaving 15 bases between them. CDR3 length equals 15 residues. CDR1 and CDR2 from the germline V gene are SGHTA and FQGNSA. CDR3 bases: TGTGCCAGCAGCTTAGGGGGGCCAAGTTCGCACGAGCAGTACTTC. This encodes CASSLGGPSSHEQYF.

This clonotype was counted a single time. The chain links TRBV23-1 to TRBJ1-1; D gene unclear. TRBV23-1 carries the ORF label, with uncertain function. V gave up 8 bases and J gave up 4 bases, with 8 bases separating them. This CDR3 is built from 11 residues. The CDR3 loop is CASGSGTEAFF. The DNA for the CDR3 is TGCGCCAGCGGGTCGGGCACTGAAGCTTTCTTT.

The chain combines TRBV29-1 with TRBJ1-3, with 7 bases that match TRBD1. There are 15 residues in the CDR3. V was pared by 4 bases and J by 0 bases, with 6 bases of the junction left unmatched. CDR1 SQVTM and CDR2 ANQGSEA come from the germline V gene. The CDR3 region is CSVAGQSSSGNTIYF. Here the CDR3 DNA reads TGCAGCGTTGCGGGACAGAGTAGCTCTGGAAACACCATATATTTT.

This chain connects TRBV4-1 to TRBJ1-6; D may be TRBD1 (5 bases). Germline V gives CDR1 MGHRA, CDR2 YSYEKL. The CDR3 is made up of 16 amino acids. V lost 6 bases to trimming and J lost 0 bases, with 12 bases between them. CDR3 amino acids: CASRNLGVSYNSPLHF. Written as DNA, the CDR3 is TGCGCCAGCAGAAACTTGGGGGTCTCCTATAATTCACCCCTCCACTTT.

V usage is TRBV27 and J usage is TRBJ2-6; tentatively, D is TRBD1 or TRBD2 (5 bases each). The ends were cut back, 8 bases at V and 4 bases at J, with 15 bases in the middle. The CDR3 is 15 residues long. Germline V CDR1 and CDR2: MNHEY, SMNVEV (reference sequence). CDR3 in amino acids: CASREWGSGANVLTF. Here the CDR3 DNA reads TGTGCCAGCCGTGAGTGGGGGAGCGGGGCCAACGTCCTGACTTTC. The full variable domain, in which reference TRBV27 and TRBJ2-6 provide the parts outside the CDR3, is EAQVTQNPRYLITVTGKKLTVTCSQNMNHEYMSWYRQDPGLGLRQIYYSMNVEVTDKGDVPEGYKVSRKEKRNFPLILESPSPNQTSLYFCASREWGSGANVLTFGAGSRLTVL.

The V and J genes are TRBV7-9 and TRBJ1-4; D call uncertain. V lost 3 bases to trimming and J lost 5 bases, with 13 bases between them. Germline-derived CDR1 and CDR2 are SEHNR and FQNEAQ (reference sequence). This CDR3 has 15 amino acids. The CDR3 nucleotides are TGTGCCAGCAGCTTTGAGATGGGCAGGAATGAAAAACTGTTTTTT. It is translated as CASSFEMGRNEKLFF.

The V call is TRBV6-5, the J call TRBJ2-5; tentative D call: TRBD1 (6 bases). The CDR3 extends over 15 amino acids. Looked up from germline, CDR1 is MNHEY and CDR2 is SVGAGI. V lost 2 bases and J 5 bases, leaving 15 bases between the germline ends. The CDR3 bases are TGTGCCAGCAGTTACGGCTCAGGGGTAGGCGAGACCCAGTACTTC. Its translation is CASSYGSGVGETQYF.

This CDR3 is CSVVVQENQPQHF. The CDR3 DNA follows: TGCAGCGTTGTGGTACAGGAAAATCAGCCCCAGCATTTT. The chain employs TRBV29-1 and TRBJ1-5; a possible D gene is TRBD1 (5 bases). The germline gives CDR1 SQVTM, CDR2 ANQGSEA. The germline V and J ends were trimmed by 4 bases and 4 bases, with 11 bases remaining between them. This CDR3 region has 13 residues.

The genes are TRBV15 and TRBJ2-2; D remains ambiguous. V lost 2 bases, J lost 5 bases, and 3 bases lay in between. The CDR3 length is 12 residues. The germline gives CDR1 LNHNV, CDR2 YYDKDF (reference sequence). CDR3 sequence reads: CATSRFTGELFF. CDR3 coding DNA: TGTGCCACCAGCAGATTTACCGGGGAGCTGTTTTTT.

The chain recombines TRBV4-1 with TRBJ2-1; D may be TRBD1 (5 bases). Trimming shortened V by 4 bases and J by 5 bases, and 18 bases separated the two germline ends. The V gene's germline CDR1 is MGHRA and CDR2 YSYEKL. The length of the CDR3 is 16 residues. The CDR3 DNA follows: TGCGCCAGCAGCCCACTACAGGCGCAATACGACAATGAGCAGTTCTTC. It is translated as CASSPLQAQYDNEQFF.

This chain uses TRBV29-1 with TRBJ1-1, with 8 positions matching TRBD1. The ends lost 7 bases at V and 1 base at J; junction bases unmatched: 5. Germline V gene lookup returns CDR1 SQVTM and CDR2 ANQGSEA. The CDR3 spans 13 residues. The CDR3 DNA reads TGCAGCGGATCGACAGGGGAGAACACTGAAGCTTTCTTT. Its translation: CSGSTGENTEAFF. Supplemented by reference TRBV29-1 and TRBJ1-1, the full variable domain reads SAVISQKPSRDICQRGTSLTIQCQVDSQVTMMFWYRQQPGQSLTLIATANQGSEATYESGFVIDKFPISRPNLTFSTLTVSNMSPEDSSIYLCSGSTGENTEAFFGQGTRLTVV.

The chain couples TRBV5-1 to TRBJ2-1, with D maybe TRBD2 (6 bases). Per the germline V gene, CDR1 is SGHRS and CDR2 is YFSETQ. V was shortened by 4 bases and J by 7 bases, with 18 bases between the two germline ends. The CDR3 is 15 residues long. CDR3 bases: TGCGCCAGCAGCGGCGGGATCCGGTCTACGAATGAGCAGTTCTTC. Protein: CASSGGIRSTNEQFF.

V usage is TRBV27 and J usage is TRBJ1-2, with TRBD1 matching 8 bases. Germline V gene data show CDR1 as MNHEY and CDR2 as SMNVEV (reference sequence). The CDR3 runs to 14 residues. Trimming at V came to 4 bases and at J to 4 bases, leaving 5 bases not matched to a gene. The DNA of the CDR3 is TGTGCCAGCAGTTCAGGGGGCGCCGGCTATGGCTACACCTTC. Amino acids: CASSSGGAGYGYTF.

V gene TRBV7-9 combines with J gene TRBJ1-2; D unclear. The germline V gene has CDR1 SEHNR and CDR2 FQNEAQ (reference sequence). There are 12 residues in the CDR3. V was cut by 1 base and J by 14 bases, with 14 bases left in between. Written as DNA, the CDR3 is TGTGCCAGCAGCTTAGAGTCCCGGCAGTCAACCTTC. Encoded protein: CASSLESRQSTF.

V usage is TRBV20-1 and J usage is TRBJ2-1; no definite D call. Germline CDR1 DFQATT, CDR2 SNEGSKA (reference sequence). The CDR3 is 11 amino acids. V lost 4 bases and J 9 bases, leaving 10 bases between the germline ends. CDR3 nucleotides: TGCAGTGCTAAGAAAACCACTGAGCAGTTCTTC. This gives the protein CSAKKTTEQFF.

The chain uses TRBV9 and TRBJ1-6; perhaps TRBD1 as D (5 bases). V gave up 0 bases and J gave up 7 bases, with 8 bases separating them. CDR3 size: 14 residues. Germline V gene sequence: CDR1 SGDLS, CDR2 YYNGEE. The CDR3 spells CASSVEQANSPLHF. The CDR3 nucleotides read TGTGCCAGCAGCGTAGAACAGGCAAATTCACCCCTCCACTTT.

This clonotype was observed a handful of times. J is TRBJ2-2 and V is TRBV11-3; D call uncertain. V lost 1 base to trimming and J lost 5 bases, with 5 bases between them. Per germline, CDR1 SGHNT and CDR2 YENEEA. The CDR3 sequence is 13 residues long. DNA of the CDR3: TGTGCCAGCAGCTTAGGGGAAACCGGGGAGCTGTTTTTT. Translated, it gives CASSLGETGELFF.